The 10 T cell receptor beta chains below all came from one sample that was sequenced in a study of shared clonotypes between healthy human individuals. The assay was immunoSEQ multiplex PCR, and TCRdb's table has in-frame clones only and misses some. The table records approximately 1,500,000 clones, 96% of them present only once. The source material was naive CD4+ T cells sorted from blood. Sample subset: CD45RA+ positively selected. These receptors originate from a young man in good health.

This chain connects TRBV18 to TRBJ1-1, with 8 bases that match TRBD1. V was pared by 3 bases and J by 1 base, with 7 bases of the junction left unmatched. Germline values: CDR1 KGHSH, CDR2 LQKENI. The CDR3 is 16 amino acids. Here the CDR3 reads CASSPNPGQENTEAFF. The CDR3 DNA sequence: TGTGCCAGCTCACCTAACCCGGGACAGGAGAACACTGAAGCTTTCTTT.

This sequence joins TRBV5-1 and TRBJ2-7, with a weak D call TRBD1 (6 bases). The ends were cut back, 0 bases at V and 3 bases at J, with 16 bases in the middle. Germline CDR1 and CDR2: SGHRS and YFSETQ. CDR3 length equals 16 residues. CDR3 residues: CASSLEFGQLFYEQYF. In nucleotides, the CDR3 is TGCGCCAGCAGCTTGGAGTTCGGACAGTTGTTCTACGAGCAGTACTTC.

The genes are TRBV28 and TRBJ1-2; tentative D call: TRBD1 (5 bases). The germline gives CDR1 MDHEN, CDR2 SYDVKM. The CDR3 runs to 13 residues. The V end was cut by 4 bases, the J end by 8 bases, with 14 bases between. The CDR3 DNA follows: TGTGCCAGCAGTTCCCACGGGGGAGGAGGCTACACCTTC. This gives the protein CASSSHGGGGYTF.

The chain joins TRBV11-3 to TRBJ2-3; a possible D gene is TRBD2 (6 bases). The CDR3 spans 16 residues. Germline CDR1 reads SGHNT; CDR2 reads YENEEA. V was trimmed by 5 bases and J by 8 bases, leaving 23 bases between them. CDR3 DNA sequence: TGTGCCAGCAGCCCCGGGGGAGCGGTGGCCGGGGTTACGCAGTATTTT. Translated, it gives CASSPGGAVAGVTQYF.

V and J are TRBV9 and TRBJ2-5; no definite D call. The germline V gene encodes CDR1 SGDLS and CDR2 YYNGEE. CDR3 length: 15 residues. V lost 0 bases to trimming and J lost 2 bases, with 11 bases between them. This CDR3 is CASSVGAGRQETQYF. The CDR3 bases are TGTGCCAGCAGCGTAGGTGCAGGTCGACAAGAGACCCAGTACTTC.

A note on this clone: In the same sample, other DNA sequences code for this CDR3. The gene calls are TRBV7-9 and TRBJ1-1, with TRBD1 matching over 7 bases. V was clipped by 1 base and J by 0 bases; unmatched bases: 2. Germline V gene sequence: CDR1 SEHNR, CDR2 FQNEAQ (reference sequence). The CDR3 is 15 residues long. The CDR3 nucleotides read TGTGCCAGCAGCTTAGGGCAGGGGGTGAACACTGAAGCTTTCTTT. Amino acids: CASSLGQGVNTEAFF.

The rearrangement uses TRBV11-1 and TRBJ2-7; D uncertain. V gave up 1 base and J gave up 6 bases, with 13 bases separating them. The CDR3 has 14 residues. In germline, CDR1 is SGHAT, CDR2 FQDESV (reference sequence). CDR3 DNA sequence: TGTGCCAGCAGCTTAGAGATACCACGGAGCGAGCAGTACTTC. This codes for CASSLEIPRSEQYF.

The chain employs TRBV18 and TRBJ2-7; D uncertain. CDR3 size: 14 residues. Germline CDR1 and CDR2: KGHSH and LQKENI. V was pared by 1 base and J by 0 bases, with 7 bases between. CDR3 protein: CASSPRRTSYEQYF. The CDR3, as DNA: TGTGCCAGCTCACCACGGAGAACCTCCTACGAGCAGTACTTC. Full variable domain (missing parts from reference TRBV18 and TRBJ2-7): NAGVMQNPRHLVRRRGQEARLRCSPMKGHSHVYWYRQLPEEGLKFMVYLQKENIIDESGMPKERFSAEFPKEGPSILRIQQVVRGDSAAYFCASSPRRTSYEQYFGPGTRLTVT.

This chain links TRBV5-5 with TRBJ1-4; no clear D gene. The V gene's germline CDR1 is SGHKS and CDR2 YYEKEE (reference sequence). Trimming removed 1 base from V and 4 bases from J, with 11 bases in between. The CDR3 is made up of 15 amino acids. The CDR3 DNA is TGTGCCAGCAGCTTGTGGACGGCTGTTAATGAAAAACTGTTTTTT. Amino acids: CASSLWTAVNEKLFF. Looking up the rest from reference TRBV5-5 and TRBJ1-4 gives the full variable domain: DAGVTQSPTHLIKTRGQQVTLRCSPISGHKSVSWYQQVLGQGPQFIFQYYEKEERGRGNFPDRFSARQFPNYSSELNVNALLLGDSALYLCASSLWTAVNEKLFFGSGTQLSVL.

The chain links TRBV5-1 to TRBJ2-3; D is uncertain. With 0 bases removed from V and 0 bases from J, the gap between germline ends came to 5 bases. The length of the CDR3 is 14 residues. Germline CDR1 and CDR2: SGHRS and YFSETQ. The CDR3 loop reads CASSLVPSTDTQYF. DNA for the CDR3: TGCGCCAGCAGCTTGGTCCCAAGCACAGATACGCAGTATTTT.